The text below deals with one T cell receptor (beta chain). Its specificity is not known. This record comes from a study of T-cell reconstitution after alpha-beta-depleted transplantation in children. The study's findings and limits: From surviving recipient T cells and thymic progenitors came the high day-60 TCRbeta diversity observed in some patients. Several hundred graft clones that had expanded were reportedly the source of alpha-beta T cells about two months after transplant. The main origin of T-cell counts and diversity one year after transplant was newly produced T cells.

Trimming cost V 3 bases and J 5 bases, with 14 bases left between them. The CDR3 loop spans 15 amino acids. Germline-derived CDR1 and CDR2 are SEHNR and FQNEAQ (reference sequence). A TCRbeta library incorporating unique molecular identifiers was prepared. TCRdb analysed the PCR reads with MiXCR anew, one entry per CDR3 protein. The repertoire holds 300,000 to 400,000 distinct CDR3 sequences, with around 25% as singletons. This receptor was obtained from a male patient younger than 18 who had a stem cell transplant for acute lymphoblastic leukemia, so the T cells may come from the graft donor. The rearrangement uses TRBV7-9 and TRBJ2-1; tentative D call: TRBD2 (6 bases). The sample consisted of PBMCs, mostly from graft donor cells, taken 180 days after TCRalphabeta/CD19-depleted stem cell transplant. This chain's CDR3 is CASSLVGGKDNEQFF. CDR3 in DNA: TGTGCCAGCAGCTTGGTTGGGGGGAAGGACAATGAGCAGTTCTTC.